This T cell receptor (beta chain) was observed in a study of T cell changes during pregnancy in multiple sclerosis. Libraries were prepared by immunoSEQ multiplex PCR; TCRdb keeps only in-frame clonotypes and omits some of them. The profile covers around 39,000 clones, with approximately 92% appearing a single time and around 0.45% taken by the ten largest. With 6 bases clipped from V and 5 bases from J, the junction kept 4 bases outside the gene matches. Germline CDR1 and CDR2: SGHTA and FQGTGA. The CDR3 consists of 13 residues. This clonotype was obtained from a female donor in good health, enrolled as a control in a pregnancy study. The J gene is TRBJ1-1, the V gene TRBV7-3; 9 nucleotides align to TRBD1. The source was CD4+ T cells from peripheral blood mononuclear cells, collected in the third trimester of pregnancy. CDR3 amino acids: CASRDRGSTEAFF. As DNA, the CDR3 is TGTGCCAGCAGGGACAGGGGTTCGACTGAAGCTTTCTTT. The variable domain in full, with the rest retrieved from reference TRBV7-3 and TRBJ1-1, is GAGVSQTPSNKVTEKGKYVELRCDPISGHTALYWYRQSLGQGPEFLIYFQGTGAADDSGLPNDRFFAVRPEGSVSTLKIQRTERGDSAVYLCASRDRGSTEAFFGQGTRLTVV.